This T cell receptor (beta chain) was captured by sequencing in a study of CD8+ T cells in alopecia areata. Points from the study as a whole: Normal skin contains resident alphabeta T cells, and these are also sequenced in scalp samples. Persistence during tofacitinib was seen for many expanded lesional clones in scalp and blood.

As to treatment: oral pan-JAK inhibitor, 5-10 mg twice daily. This clone was detected only once. Antigen unknown. Reverse transcribed after extraction, RNA yielded cDNA as the sequencing template. Using immunoSEQ multiplex PCR, the repertoire was profiled, and TCRdb retains in-frame clones only, with some absent. The sample contains over 95,000 clones, about 58% of which appear only once. The CDR3 totals 13 residues. V dropped 4 bases and J dropped 6; count of bases not matched to a gene: 6. Germline V CDR1 and CDR2: SGHRS, YFSETQ. The chain uses TRBV5-1 and TRBJ1-1, with 7 bases identical to TRBD1. The origin of this receptor is a human donor with alopecia areata. Source: CD8+ T cells sorted from blood, taken at week 4, from a patient treated with tofacitinib. This CDR3 is CASSQYRGPEAFF. The CDR3 region has the DNA TGCGCCAGCAGCCAATACAGGGGTCCTGAAGCTTTCTTT.